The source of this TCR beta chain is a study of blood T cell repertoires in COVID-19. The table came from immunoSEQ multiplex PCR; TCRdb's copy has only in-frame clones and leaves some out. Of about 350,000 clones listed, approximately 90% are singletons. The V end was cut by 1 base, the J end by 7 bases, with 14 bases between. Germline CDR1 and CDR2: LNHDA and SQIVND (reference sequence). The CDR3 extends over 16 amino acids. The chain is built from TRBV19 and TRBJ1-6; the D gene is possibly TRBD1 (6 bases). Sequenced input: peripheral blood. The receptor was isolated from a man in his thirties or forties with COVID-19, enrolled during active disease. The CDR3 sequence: CASSIVRGSGNSPLHF. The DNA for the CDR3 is TGTGCCAGTAGTATAGTCAGGGGATCGGGCAATTCACCCCTCCACTTT. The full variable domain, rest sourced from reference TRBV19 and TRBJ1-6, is DGGITQSPKYLFRKEGQNVTLSCEQNLNHDAMYWYRQDPGQGLRLIYYSQIVNDFQKGDIAEGYSVSREKKESFPLTVTSAQKNPTAFYLCASSIVRGSGNSPLHFGNGTRLTVT.